This T cell receptor (beta chain) was observed in a study of blood T cell repertoires in COVID-19. On the study more broadly: Acute and convalescent COVID-19 specimens originated in the United States, Italy and Spain. The analysed material was cDNA or gDNA that came from T cells, B-cell-depleted T cells, or PBMCs.

Source study methods: Estimates of nucleated cell counts were drawn from the amplification of reference gene primers. Method: immunoSEQ multiplex PCR; TCRdb's copy keeps in-frame clones and lacks some. Clone size and V and J calls were adopted from that table, with D and trimming inferred from the DNA. Seen here are around 30,000 clones, 85% to 95% observed once, and the top ten hold 0.92%. CDR1 and CDR2 from the germline V gene are SGHKS and YYEKEE (reference sequence). The V end lost 4 bases, the J end lost 6 bases, and 7 bases lay between the germline ends. This CDR3 is 12 amino acids long. This clonotype was obtained from a male donor with active COVID-19. The chain employs TRBV5-5 and TRBJ2-2; D uncertain. What was sequenced was peripheral blood. The CDR3 DNA reads as TGTGCCAGCAGCCCGTATTCCGGGGAGCTGTTTTTT. It encodes CASSPYSGELFF.